This is a list of T cell receptor beta chains from one sample in a study of low-dose radiotherapy and immunotherapy resistance in tumors. TCRdb fed the reads into MiXCR, producing one record per CDR3 protein. This table holds roughly 48,000 distinct CDR3 sequences, around 35% found once. Material: PBMCs, obtained after low-dose radiotherapy plus immunotherapy. The receptors here all came from a male donor with rectosigmoid adenocarcinoma. The CDR3 runs from the conserved cysteine through the conserved F or W. D genes are given only for firm matches. A clone size is listed for some rows: how often the clone was seen (once, few, many), or a class if it is expanded.

TRBJ1-6 | many | NA | TRBV6-2/TRBV6-3 | TGTGCCAGCAGTTGGACGGCTTTGGATTCACCCCTCCACTTT | CASSWTALDSPLHF
TRBJ2-1 | NA | NA | TRBV9 | TGTGCCAGCAGCGTAGAGGGAGGATCTGAGCAGTTCTTC | CASSVEGGSEQFF
TRBJ2-1 | many | NA | TRBV28 | TGTGCCAGCAGTTTATCTAGGGATGAGCAGTTCTTC | CASSLSRDEQFF
TRBJ2-7 | many | NA | TRBV20-1 | TGCAGTGCTAGGGACGGTACCTACGAGCAGTACTTC | CSARDGTYEQYF
TRBJ2-7 | NA | TRBD2 | TRBV5-3 | TGTGCCAGCACCGCTCATAGCGGGAGCTCCTACGAGCAGTACTTC | CASTAHSGSSYEQYF
TRBJ2-1 | NA | NA | TRBV20-1 | TGCAGTGCCCCGGGCCCCTACAATGAGCAGTTCTTC | CSAPGPYNEQFF
TRBJ2-1 | many | NA | TRBV28 | TGTGCCAGCAGACCCGAGCCTTCCTACAATGAGCAGTTCTTC | CASRPEPSYNEQFF
TRBJ2-1 | many | TRBD2 | TRBV6-2/TRBV6-3 | TGTGCCAGCAGTTATCCCGGGCTAGCGGGGAAGCTCTTC | CASSYPGLAGKLF
TRBJ2-7 | medium-sized | TRBD2 | TRBV6-1 | TGTGCCAGCAGTGAAGGTAGCGGGAGTTTCTACGAGCAGTACTTC | CASSEGSGSFYEQYF
TRBJ2-1 | few | NA | TRBV5-1 | TGCGCCAGCCTATCCCTGGGGGATGAGCAGTTCTTC | CASLSLGDEQFF
TRBJ1-1 | many | TRBD1 | TRBV7-2 | TGTGCCAGCAGCGAAACAGGGGAGAACACTGAAGCTTTCTTT | CASSETGENTEAFF
TRBJ2-7 | NA | NA | TRBV28 | TGTGCCAGCAGTTTATCCCCCCTCTACGAGCAGTACTTC | CASSLSPLYEQYF
TRBJ2-5 | many | NA | TRBV7-9 | TGTGCCAGCAGCGCCTATTGGCAGGGGGAGACCCAGTACTTC | CASSAYWQGETQYF
TRBJ2-1 | many | TRBD2 | TRBV7-9 | TGTGCCAGCAGCATTAGCGGGGGGGCGAATGATGAGCAGTTCTTC | CASSISGGANDEQFF
TRBJ2-1 | many | TRBD2 | TRBV14 | TGTGCCAGCAGCCCCTGGACTAGCGGGAGTTCGTACAATGAGCAGTTCTTC | CASSPWTSGSSYNEQFF
TRBJ2-1 | many | NA | TRBV4-3 | TGCGCCAGCAGCCAAGATAGATGGCAGGCCTACAATGAGCAGTTCTTC | CASSQDRWQAYNEQFF
TRBJ2-4 | many | TRBD1 | TRBV5-6 | TGTGCCAGCAGCTTTAAGGGGGCAACCAAAAACATTCAGTACTTC | CASSFKGATKNIQYF
TRBJ2-5 | many | NA | TRBV29-1 | TGCAGCGTTGCGCCTAGCCAAGAGACCCAGTACTTC | CSVAPSQETQYF
TRBJ1-5 | NA | NA | TRBV4-1 | TGCGCCAGCAGCCAACCACTCCGTAGAGGGGGCAATCAGCCCCAGCATTTT | CASSQPLRRGGNQPQHF
TRBJ2-1 | many | NA | TRBV6-2/TRBV6-3 | TGTGCCAGCACCTCGGGGTGGGTGGGTGAGCAGTTCTTC | CASTSGWVGEQFF
TRBJ2-4 | NA | NA | TRBV29-1 | TGCAGCGTTGCACCCGGGCTTGACATTCAGTACTTC | CSVAPGLDIQYF
TRBJ1-3 | NA | NA | TRBV19 | TGTGCCAGTAGTATGGGCGGACACATCTCTGGAAACACCATATATTTT | CASSMGGHISGNTIYF
TRBJ2-1 | many | NA | TRBV28 | TGTGCCAGCAGTTTATTGGACGATGAGCAGTTCTTC | CASSLLDDEQFF
TRBJ1-4 | medium-sized | NA | TRBV12-3/TRBV12-4 | TGTGCCAGCAGCTCAGGCCTTAATGAAAAACTGTTTTTT | CASSSGLNEKLFF
TRBJ2-1 | many | NA | TRBV7-9 | TGTGCCAGCAGCGAACCGAACCCGGGACGTCGCAATGAGCAGTTCTTC | CASSEPNPGRRNEQFF
TRBJ2-7 | many | NA | TRBV7-8 | TGTGCCAGCAGCCCCCCTGGGGGCCAGGGACCCTCCGAGCAGTACTTC | CASSPPGGQGPSEQYF
TRBJ1-2 | few | NA | TRBV5-6 | TGTGCCAGCAGCTTGGGGCTAGAGTCCCGCTATGGCTACACCTTC | CASSLGLESRYGYTF
TRBJ2-2 | NA | TRBD1 | TRBV28 | TGTGCCAGCAGTTCCCCGGGACAGGCTTTGTCCGGGGAGCTGTTTTTT | CASSSPGQALSGELFF
TRBJ2-5 | many | NA | TRBV7-2 | TGTGCCAGCAGCTTTATGTCTTATGGAGGCCAAGAGACCCAGTACTTC | CASSFMSYGGQETQYF
TRBJ2-5 | many | NA | TRBV24-1 | TGTGCCACCAGTGACCTGGACGGACTACCGCAAGAGACCCAGTACTTC | CATSDLDGLPQETQYF
TRBJ2-7 | NA | NA | TRBV4-2 | TGTGCCAGCAGCCCTCGAGGAAGCCTCTCCTACGAGCAGTACTTC | CASSPRGSLSYEQYF
TRBJ2-5 | once | TRBD2 | TRBV13 | TGTGCCAGCAGCTTATTTAGGCTAGCGGACCAAGAGACCCAGTACTTC | CASSLFRLADQETQYF
TRBJ1-5 | medium-sized | NA | TRBV28 | TGTGCCAGCAGTTTTGGGGGATCTTTCAATCAGCCCCAGCATTTT | CASSFGGSFNQPQHF
TRBJ1-5 | many | NA | TRBV7-2 | TGTGCCAGCAGCTTTTACTTTAATCAGCCCCAGCATTTT | CASSFYFNQPQHF
TRBJ2-2 | many | NA | TRBV11-2 | TGTGCCAGCAGCTCCCCCGGCCACCGGGCGAACACCGGGGAGCTGTTTTTT | CASSSPGHRANTGELFF
TRBJ1-5 | NA | NA | TRBV6-6 | TGTGCCAGCAGTTACCTGGGGGAGACCAATCAGCCCCAGCATTTT | CASSYLGETNQPQHF
TRBJ2-1 | many | TRBD1 | TRBV11-1 | TGTGCCAGCAGCCGGCGAGGGACAGGGGACAATGAGCAGTTCTTC | CASSRRGTGDNEQFF
TRBJ2-2 | many | TRBD2 | TRBV29-1 | TGCAGCGTTGAAGGGACTAGCGGGAGGGCCGCCGGGGAGCTGTTTTTT | CSVEGTSGRAAGELFF
TRBJ1-1 | many | NA | TRBV21-1 | TGTGCCAGCAGCAAAGACAGGGGGAACACTGAAGCTTTCTTT | CASSKDRGNTEAFF
TRBJ1-2 | NA | NA | TRBV7-6 | TGTGCCAGCAGCCCCGAGGTCTTATTCGGCTATGGCTACACCTTC | CASSPEVLFGYGYTF
TRBJ1-2 | NA | TRBD1 | TRBV10-3 | TGTGCCATCCTTACACCGAGGGGGCCACAAAGGGGGAACTATGGCTACACCTTC | CAILTPRGPQRGNYGYTF
TRBJ2-1 | NA | NA | TRBV5-1 | TGCGCCAGCAGCTTGTCCCCAGCCTACAATGAGCAGTTCTTC | CASSLSPAYNEQFF
TRBJ2-5 | NA | NA | TRBV7-2 | TGTGCCAGCAGCTTAAACCCAGGGGGGGAGACCCAGTACTTC | CASSLNPGGETQYF
TRBJ2-2 | many | TRBD1 | TRBV27 | TGTGCCAGCAGTTCCTACAGGGGCGGGGAGCTGTTTTTT | CASSSYRGGELFF
TRBJ1-2 | NA | NA | TRBV28 | TGTGCCAGCAGCTCCGTTAGGGTATATGGCTACACCTTC | CASSSVRVYGYTF
TRBJ2-2 | many | NA | TRBV19 | TGTGCCACCTTTGATTGGATGAACACCGGGGAGCTGTTTTTT | CATFDWMNTGELFF
TRBJ2-3 | many | TRBD1 | TRBV6-6 | TGTGCCAGCAGTCTTGTCCAGGGGGCGCGACCAGATACGCAGTATTTT | CASSLVQGARPDTQYF
TRBJ1-5 | many | NA | TRBV29-1 | TGCAGCGTTGCTTGGGCAGGCGTGAGCAATCAGCCCCAGCATTTT | CSVAWAGVSNQPQHF
TRBJ2-3 | NA | TRBD1 | TRBV11-3 | TGTGCCAGCAGCGTGACGACAGGGTCAAATACGCAGTATTTT | CASSVTTGSNTQYF
TRBJ2-7 | many | TRBD1 | TRBV7-2 | TGTGCCAGCAGCGCCGGGACAGGGGACTACGAGCAGTACTTC | CASSAGTGDYEQYF
TRBJ1-4 | NA | NA | TRBV19 | TGTGCCAGCAAAGGCGGGTTCTCCACAACTAATGAAAAACTGTTTTTT | CASKGGFSTTNEKLFF
TRBJ2-1 | few | TRBD2 | TRBV7-9 | TGTGCCAGCAGCTCAACCGGGACTAGCGGGCCTAAAGGGTATGAGCAGTTCTTC | CASSSTGTSGPKGYEQFF
TRBJ2-1 | NA | NA | TRBV5-1 | TGCGCCAGCAGCTTGGCGAGGGCCAACCAGCAGTTCTTC | CASSLARANQQFF
TRBJ2-3 | many | TRBD2 | TRBV11-1 | TGTGCCAGCAGCTTAGCAATAGCGGGATCCACAGATACGCAGTATTTT | CASSLAIAGSTDTQYF
TRBJ2-1 | NA | NA | TRBV11-2 | TGTGCCAGCAGCCTTGCGGGTTCCGTCAATGAGCAGTTCTTC | CASSLAGSVNEQFF
TRBJ1-4 | many | NA | TRBV28 | TGTGCCAGCAGTTTATCAGGGTTCGAATATGAAAAACTGTTTTTT | CASSLSGFEYEKLFF
TRBJ2-7 | NA | TRBD1 | TRBV5-1 | TGCGCCAGCAGCCTGGGGATGCCGGGACAGGTATCCTACGAGCAGTACTTC | CASSLGMPGQVSYEQYF
TRBJ1-3 | many | NA | TRBV7-9 | TGTGCCAGCAGCTTGGATTTTGGAAACACCATATATTTT | CASSLDFGNTIYF